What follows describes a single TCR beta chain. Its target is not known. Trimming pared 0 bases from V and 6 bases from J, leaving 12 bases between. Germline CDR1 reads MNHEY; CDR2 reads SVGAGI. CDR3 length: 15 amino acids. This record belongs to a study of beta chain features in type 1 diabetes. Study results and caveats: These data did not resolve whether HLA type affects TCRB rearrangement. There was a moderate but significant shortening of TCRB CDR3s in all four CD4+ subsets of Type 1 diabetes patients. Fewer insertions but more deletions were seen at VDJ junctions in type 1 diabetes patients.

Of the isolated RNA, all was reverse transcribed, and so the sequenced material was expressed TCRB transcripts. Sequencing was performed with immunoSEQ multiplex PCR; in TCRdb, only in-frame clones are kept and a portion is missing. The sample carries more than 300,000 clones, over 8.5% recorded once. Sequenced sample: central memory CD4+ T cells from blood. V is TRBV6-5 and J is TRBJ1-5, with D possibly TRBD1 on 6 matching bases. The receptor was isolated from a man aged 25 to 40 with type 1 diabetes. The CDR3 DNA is TGTGCCAGCAGTTACTCGACACAGGGTGGTCAGCCCCAGCATTTT. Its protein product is CASSYSTQGGQPQHF.